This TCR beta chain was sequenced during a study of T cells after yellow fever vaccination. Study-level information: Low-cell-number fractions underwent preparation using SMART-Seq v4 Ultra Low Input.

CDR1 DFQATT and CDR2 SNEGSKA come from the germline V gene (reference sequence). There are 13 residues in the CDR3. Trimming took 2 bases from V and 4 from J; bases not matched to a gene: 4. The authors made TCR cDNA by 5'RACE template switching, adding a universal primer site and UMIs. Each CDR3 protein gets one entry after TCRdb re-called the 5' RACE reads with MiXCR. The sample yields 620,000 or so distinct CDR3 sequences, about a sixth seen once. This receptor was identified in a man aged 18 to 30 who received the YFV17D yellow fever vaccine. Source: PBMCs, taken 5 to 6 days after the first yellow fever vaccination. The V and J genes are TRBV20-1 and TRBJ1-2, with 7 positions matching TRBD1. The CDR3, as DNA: TGCAGTGCTAGAAAACAGGGGACCTATGGCTACACCTTC. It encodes CSARKQGTYGYTF.